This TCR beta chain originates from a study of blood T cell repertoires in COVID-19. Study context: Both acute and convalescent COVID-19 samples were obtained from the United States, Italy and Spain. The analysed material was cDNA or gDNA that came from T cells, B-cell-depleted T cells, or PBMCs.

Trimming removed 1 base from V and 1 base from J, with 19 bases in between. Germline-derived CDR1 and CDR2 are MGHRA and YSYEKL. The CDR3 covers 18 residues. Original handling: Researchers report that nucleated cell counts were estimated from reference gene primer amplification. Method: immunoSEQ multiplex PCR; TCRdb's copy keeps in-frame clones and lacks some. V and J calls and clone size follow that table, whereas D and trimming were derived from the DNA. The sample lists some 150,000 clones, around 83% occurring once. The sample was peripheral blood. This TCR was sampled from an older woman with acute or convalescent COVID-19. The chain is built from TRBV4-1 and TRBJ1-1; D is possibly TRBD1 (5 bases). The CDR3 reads CASSQGRGQRARNTEAFF. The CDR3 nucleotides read TGCGCCAGCAGCCAAGGTCGCGGACAAAGGGCCCGGAACACTGAAGCTTTCTTT.